The 20 T cell receptor beta chains listed next were all sequenced from one sample in a study of T cells in Graves' hyperthyroidism and ophthalmopathy. TCR beta CDR3 region amplification was performed from RNA transcripts. When the TCR CDR3 underwent first-round RT-PCR, the HTBI primer set was used. One entry per CDR3 protein results from TCRdb running MiXCR on the multiplex PCR reads. Of 300,000 to 450,000 distinct CDR3 sequences in the sample, more than 14% were seen once. The sample comprised blood. These receptors were collected from a woman aged 25-40 years with Graves' ophthalmopathy.

The chain joins TRBV10-2 to TRBJ1-6; D remains unclear. Trimming took off 3 bases at V and 15 bases at J, with 15 bases between the two ends. Germline V lookup: CDR1 WSHSY, CDR2 SAAADI. The CDR3 covers 13 residues. In DNA, the CDR3 is TGCGCCAGCAGTGAAAACACAAGCTCGGGCCTCCACTTT. Its translation is CASSENTSSGLHF.

This chain links TRBV4-2 with TRBJ2-1; D unresolved. CDR3 length: 13 residues. CDR1 and CDR2 from the germline V gene are LGHNA and YNFKEQ. V lost 0 bases and J 8 bases, leaving 8 bases between the germline ends. The CDR3 sequence is CASSQDQDDEQFF. For the CDR3, the DNA is TGTGCCAGCAGCCAAGATCAGGACGATGAGCAGTTCTTC.

This clonotype was detected ten times or more. This chain uses TRBV7-2 with TRBJ2-3; no reliable D call. Germline CDR1 is SGHTA and CDR2 is FQGNSA. The V gene lost 0 bases and the J gene lost 5 bases, with 6 bases spanning the gap. The CDR3 runs 13 residues. CDR3 protein: CASSLARKDTQYF. The DNA for the CDR3 is TGTGCCAGCAGCTTAGCTAGGAAAGATACGCAGTATTTT.

In its sample, this clonotype was seen many times. The chain uses TRBV3-1 and TRBJ2-5, with D maybe TRBD1 (6 bases). Germline V gives CDR1 LGHDT, CDR2 YNNKEL (reference sequence). The CDR3 contains 19 residues. Trimming took 0 bases from V and 5 from J, leaving 25 bases between them. CDR3 residues: CASSQDPGQQGPSMETQYF. DNA of the CDR3: TGTGCCAGCAGCCAAGATCCGGGGCAACAGGGCCCGAGTATGGAGACCCAGTACTTC.

Many counts were recorded for this clonotype. This chain uses TRBV28 with TRBJ2-7; 7 bases map to TRBD1. Trimming removed 7 bases from V and 3 bases from J; junction bases left unmatched: 9. In germline, CDR1 is MDHEN, CDR2 SYDVKM. The CDR3 extends over 14 amino acids. DNA of the CDR3: TGTGCCAGCACCGGGTTGGCAGGGGGCTACGAGCAGTACTTC. This sequence encodes CASTGLAGGYEQYF.

The chain has TRBV20-1 and TRBJ2-7; D possibly corresponds to TRBD1 (6 bases). The V and J ends lost 6 bases and 7 bases respectively, with 25 bases between them. This CDR3 contains 15 residues. CDR1 and CDR2 (germline): DFQATT, SNEGSKA (reference sequence). This CDR3 reads CSANPSFGMRGEQYF. The CDR3 coding sequence is TGCAGTGCCAACCCATCCTTCGGGATGAGGGGGGAGCAGTACTTC.

This clonotype was counted between two and nine times. The V gene is TRBV6-1, the J gene TRBJ2-7; 7 nucleotides line up with TRBD2. Germline loops: CDR1 MNHNS, CDR2 SASEGT. This CDR3 has 16 residues. V shed 5 bases and J 6 bases; nucleotides not matched to a gene: 16. The CDR3 loop reads CASSLSSGVPSGEQYF. The CDR3 DNA is TGTGCCAGCAGTCTATCTAGCGGTGTCCCCTCAGGCGAGCAGTACTTC.

The rearrangement uses TRBV30 and TRBJ1-2, with 8 bases lining up with TRBD1. CDR1 and CDR2 from the germline V gene are GTSNPN and SVGIG (reference sequence). The CDR3 has 13 residues. After removal of 3 bases from V and 4 bases from J, the junction contained 4 bases not matched to a gene. This chain's CDR3 is CAWSTGGGYGYTF. For the CDR3, the DNA is TGTGCCTGGAGCACAGGGGGGGGCTATGGCTACACCTTC. The full variable domain, completed using reference TRBV30 and TRBJ1-2, is SQTIHQWPATLVQPVGSPLSLECTVEGTSNPNLYWYRQAAGRGLQLLFYSVGIGQISSEVPQNLSASRPQDRQFILSSKKLLLSDSGFYLCAWSTGGGYGYTFGSGTRLTVV.

In this sample, this clonotype turned up many times. This sequence joins TRBV28 and TRBJ2-1; D assignment may be TRBD1 or TRBD2 (7 bases each). Germline V gene lookup returns CDR1 MDHEN and CDR2 SYDVKM. Trimming cost V 4 bases and J 12 bases, with 19 bases left between them. The CDR3 length is 14 residues. The CDR3 nucleotides are TGTGCCAGCAGTTCTCAGGGGGGGCCCGGCCTGCAGTTCTTC. It codes for CASSSQGGPGLQFF.

Many counts were recorded for this clonotype. The V call is TRBV20-1, the J call TRBJ1-5; 7 bases are a match to TRBD1. Germline-derived CDR1 and CDR2 are DFQATT and SNEGSKA (reference sequence). V was clipped by 3 bases and J by 2 bases; unmatched bases: 7. This CDR3 region has 15 residues. CDR3 in amino acids: CSASPRDSGNQPQHF. The CDR3 DNA sequence: TGCAGTGCTAGTCCCCGGGACAGCGGCAATCAGCCCCAGCATTTT.

V is TRBV29-1 and J is TRBJ2-7; 7 nucleotides agree with TRBD2. Per germline, CDR1 SQVTM and CDR2 ANQGSEA. This CDR3 region has 14 residues. Losses at the gene ends were 8 bases for V and 9 bases for J; bases not matched to a gene: 19. CDR3 region: CSSWIQGRGEAQYF. The CDR3 DNA is TGCAGCTCCTGGATCCAGGGACGGGGGGAAGCGCAGTACTTC.

This clonotype was observed many times. The chain combines TRBV2 with TRBJ2-6, with a weak D call TRBD2 (7 bases). Germline CDR1 is SNHLY and CDR2 is FYNNEI. V was clipped by 5 bases and J by 0 bases, with 17 bases between them. The length of the CDR3 is 18 residues. The CDR3 DNA reads TGTGCCAGCAGTCCAAGAGGGGGGGCCTACTCTGGGGCCAACGTCCTGACTTTC. Translated, it gives CASSPRGGAYSGANVLTF.

This clonotype was seen at least ten times. The chain uses TRBV4-2 and TRBJ2-7, with D uncertain. Trimming shortened V by 0 bases and J by 0 bases, and 3 bases separated the two germline ends. CDR1 and CDR2 (germline): LGHNA, YNFKEQ. There are 13 residues in the CDR3. Written as DNA, the CDR3 is TGTGCCAGCAGCCAAGAATACTCCTACGAGCAGTACTTC. As protein: CASSQEYSYEQYF.

In this sample, this clonotype turned up many times. The genes are TRBV11-2 and TRBJ1-2; D might be TRBD1 (5 bases). Between the trimmed V and J ends, which lost 4 bases and 13 bases, there was a span of 22 bases. The CDR3 runs 14 residues. Germline CDR1 SGHAT, CDR2 FQNNGV. CDR3: CASSSLAGPRSCTF. CDR3 nucleotides: TGTGCCAGCAGCTCCCTGGCGGGGCCCAGGAGCTGCACCTTC.

This clonotype occurred many times. The V gene is TRBV18, the J gene TRBJ1-5, with 8 bases identical to TRBD1. This CDR3 contains 16 residues. Trimming removed 3 bases from V and 3 bases from J; junction bases left unmatched: 7. The germline V gene encodes CDR1 KGHSH and CDR2 LQKENI. CDR3 bases: TGTGCCAGCTCACCTCGTGGGACAGGACTCAATCAGCCCCAGCATTTT. It encodes CASSPRGTGLNQPQHF.

This chain connects TRBV4-1 to TRBJ1-2; D may be TRBD1 (5 bases). Germline CDR1 MGHRA, CDR2 YSYEKL. The CDR3 sequence is 15 residues long. Between the trimmed V and J ends, which lost 4 bases and 1 base, there was a span of 13 bases. The CDR3 DNA sequence: TGCGCCAGCAGCCCCCCGGGGGGGATTAACTATGGCTACACCTTC. This codes for CASSPPGGINYGYTF.

This clonotype occurred many times. The rearrangement uses TRBV12-3 or TRBV12-4 and TRBJ1-2; unclear D gene. The CDR3 contains 14 residues. Trimming took 5 bases from V and 6 from J, leaving 16 bases between them. The CDR3 bases are TGTGCCAGCAGTCATAGGTGGGGTTTCGATGGCTACACCTTC. Its protein is CASSHRWGFDGYTF.

As to this clonotype: A much larger clone differs by one base, so this may be a read error. The chain has TRBV2 and TRBJ2-7, with unresolved D. Germline-derived CDR1 and CDR2 are SNHLY and FYNNEI. The CDR3 has 11 residues. In DNA, the CDR3 is TGTGCCGGCAGCGTCCTAAACGAGCAGTACTTC. It yields the protein CAGSVLNEQYF. Full variable domain (outside the CDR3, taken from reference TRBV2 and TRBJ2-7): EPEVTQTPSHQVTQMGQEVILRCVPISNHLYFYWYRQILGQKVEFLVSFYNNEISEKSEIFDDQFSVERPDGSNFTLKIRSTKLEDSAMYFCAGSVLNEQYFGPGTRLTVT.

This clonotype was picked up many times. The chain recombines TRBV4-1 with TRBJ1-2; D is unclear. The germline CDR1 and CDR2 sequences are MGHRA and YSYEKL. This CDR3 has 13 amino acids. V lost 3 bases to trimming and J lost 7 bases, with 12 bases between them. CDR3 DNA sequence: TGCGCCAGCAGCCACGGACCCTTTCGTGGCTACACCTTC. It encodes CASSHGPFRGYTF.

In this sample, this clonotype turned up many times. The chain employs TRBV12-3 or TRBV12-4 and TRBJ2-3, with 8 nucleotides matching TRBD1. V shed 4 bases and J 12 bases; nucleotides not matched to a gene: 9. The CDR3 has 13 residues. The CDR3 nucleotides read TGTGCCAGCAGTTCCCCGGGACAGGAATCACAGTATTTT. Translation: CASSSPGQESQYF.